The sequence of this T cell receptor (beta chain) was determined in a study of control samples from healthy donors and cancer patients. This clone was observed a few times. Clones were sequenced by immunoSEQ multiplex PCR, and TCRdb holds only the in-frame ones, with some missing. The repertoire includes 90,000 to 150,000 clones, roughly 92% of them detected once, and 7.8% sits in the top ten. Trimming stripped 5 bases from V and 3 bases from J, with 13 bases between. Per the germline V gene, CDR1 is MNHEY and CDR2 is SVGEGT. The CDR3 contains 15 residues. This TCR derives from a woman aged 18-29 years in good health. This rearrangement joins TRBV6-2 or TRBV6-3 to TRBJ2-2; D unclear. Material: blood. CDR3 residues: CASSAGEFDTGELFF. CDR3 nucleotide sequence: TGTGCCAGCAGTGCCGGAGAGTTCGACACCGGGGAGCTGTTTTTT.